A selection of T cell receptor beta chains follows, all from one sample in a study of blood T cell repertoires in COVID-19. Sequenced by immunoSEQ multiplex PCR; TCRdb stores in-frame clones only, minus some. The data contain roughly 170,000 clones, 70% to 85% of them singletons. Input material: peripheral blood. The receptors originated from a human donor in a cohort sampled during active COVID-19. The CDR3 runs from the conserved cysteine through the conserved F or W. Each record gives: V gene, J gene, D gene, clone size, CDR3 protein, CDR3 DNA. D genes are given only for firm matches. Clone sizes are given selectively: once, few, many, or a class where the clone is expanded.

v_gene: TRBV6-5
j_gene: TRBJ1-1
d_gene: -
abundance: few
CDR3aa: CASSYNARGLPEAFF
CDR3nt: TGTGCCAGCAGTTACAACGCCAGAGGATTGCCTGAAGCTTTCTTT

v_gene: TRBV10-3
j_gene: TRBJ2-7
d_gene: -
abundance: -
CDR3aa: CAIRDPQGTGDEQYF
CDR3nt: TGTGCCATCAGAGATCCACAGGGGACGGGAGACGAGCAGTACTTC

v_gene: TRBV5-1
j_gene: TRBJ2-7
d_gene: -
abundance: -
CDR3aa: CASSLEVKTGISYEQYF
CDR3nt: TGCGCCAGCAGCTTAGAAGTAAAAACAGGGATCTCCTACGAGCAGTACTTC

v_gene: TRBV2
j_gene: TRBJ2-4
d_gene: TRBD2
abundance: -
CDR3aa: CATLRYSGAGGNIQYF
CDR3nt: TGTGCCACCCTTCGATATTCAGGGGCGGGAGGAAACATTCAGTACTTC

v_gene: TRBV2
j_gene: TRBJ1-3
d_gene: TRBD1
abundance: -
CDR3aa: CASSLGTVSSGNTIYF
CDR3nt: TGTGCCAGCAGTTTGGGGACAGTGAGCTCTGGAAACACCATATATTTT

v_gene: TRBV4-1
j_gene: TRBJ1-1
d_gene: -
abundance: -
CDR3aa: CASSQDRNTEAFF
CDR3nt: TGCGCCAGCAGCCAAGACAGAAACACTGAAGCTTTCTTT

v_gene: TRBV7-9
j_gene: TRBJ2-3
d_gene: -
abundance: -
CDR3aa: CASSKRQQTLADTQYF
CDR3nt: TGTGCCAGCAGCAAACGACAGCAAACTTTAGCAGATACGCAGTATTTT

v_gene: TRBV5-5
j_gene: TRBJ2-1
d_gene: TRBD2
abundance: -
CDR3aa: CASSLVLAGGHNEQFF
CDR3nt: TGTGCCAGCAGCTTGGTACTAGCGGGGGGTCACAATGAGCAGTTCTTC

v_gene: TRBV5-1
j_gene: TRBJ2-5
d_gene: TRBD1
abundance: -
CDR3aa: CASSLGTGKETQYF
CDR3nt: TGCGCCAGCAGCCTCGGGACAGGGAAAGAGACCCAGTACTTC

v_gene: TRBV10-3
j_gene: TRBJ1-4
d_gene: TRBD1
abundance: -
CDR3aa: CAIRRQGEEEKLFF
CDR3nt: TGTGCCATCAGAAGACAGGGTGAGGAAGAAAAACTGTTTTTT

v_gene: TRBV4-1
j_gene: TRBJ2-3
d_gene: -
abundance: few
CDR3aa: CASSIEGSTDTQYF
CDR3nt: TGCGCCAGCAGCATTGAGGGCAGCACAGATACGCAGTATTTT

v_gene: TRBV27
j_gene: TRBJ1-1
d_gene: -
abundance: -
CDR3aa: CASSLSVTVNTEAFF
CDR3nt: TGTGCCAGCAGTTTATCGGTAACGGTGAACACTGAAGCTTTCTTT

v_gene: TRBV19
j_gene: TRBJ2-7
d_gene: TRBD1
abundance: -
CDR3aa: CASSMGTGPTYEQYF
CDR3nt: TGTGCCAGTAGTATGGGGACAGGGCCCACCTACGAGCAGTACTTC

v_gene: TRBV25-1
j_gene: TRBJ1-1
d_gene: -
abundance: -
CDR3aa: CASSETGVLTEAFF
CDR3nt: TGTGCCAGCAGTGAAACGGGGGTACTCACTGAAGCTTTCTTT

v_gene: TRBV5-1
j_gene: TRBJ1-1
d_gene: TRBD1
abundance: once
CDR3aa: CASSLAGTGSVGEAFF
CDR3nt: TGCGCCAGCAGCTTGGCCGGGACAGGGTCGGTGGGTGAAGCTTTCTTT